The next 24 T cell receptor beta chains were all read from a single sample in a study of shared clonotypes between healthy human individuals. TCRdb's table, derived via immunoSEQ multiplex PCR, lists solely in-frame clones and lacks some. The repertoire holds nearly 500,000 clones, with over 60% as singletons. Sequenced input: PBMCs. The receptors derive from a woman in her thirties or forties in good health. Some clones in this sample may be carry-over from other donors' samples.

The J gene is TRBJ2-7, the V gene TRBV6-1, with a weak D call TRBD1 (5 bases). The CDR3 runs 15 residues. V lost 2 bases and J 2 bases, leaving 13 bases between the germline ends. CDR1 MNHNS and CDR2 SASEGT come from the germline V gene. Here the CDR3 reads CASSELGLTPYEQYF. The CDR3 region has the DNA TGTGCCAGCAGTGAATTGGGGCTTACGCCCTACGAGCAGTACTTC.

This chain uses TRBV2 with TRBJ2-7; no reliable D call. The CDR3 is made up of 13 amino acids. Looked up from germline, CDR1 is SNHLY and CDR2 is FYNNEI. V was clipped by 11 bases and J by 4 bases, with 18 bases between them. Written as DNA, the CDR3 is TGTGCCTCCCGAGGTGTGAGGTTTTACGAGCAGTACTTC. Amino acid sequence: CASRGVRFYEQYF.

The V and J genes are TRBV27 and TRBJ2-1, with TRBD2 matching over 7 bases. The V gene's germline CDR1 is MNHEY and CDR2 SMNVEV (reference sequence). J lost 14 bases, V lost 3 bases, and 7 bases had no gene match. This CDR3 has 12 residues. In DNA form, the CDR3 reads TGTGCCAGCAGTTTTAGTGGGAGGGCCAAGTTCTTC. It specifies CASSFSGRAKFF.

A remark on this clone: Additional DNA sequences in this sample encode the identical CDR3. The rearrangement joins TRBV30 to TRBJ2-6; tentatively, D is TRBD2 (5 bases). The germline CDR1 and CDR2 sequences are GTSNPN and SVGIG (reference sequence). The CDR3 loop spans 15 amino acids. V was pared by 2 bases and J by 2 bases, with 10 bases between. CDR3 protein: CAWSLSGTGANVLTF. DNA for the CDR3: TGTGCCTGGAGTCTGTCCGGGACTGGGGCCAACGTCCTGACTTTC.

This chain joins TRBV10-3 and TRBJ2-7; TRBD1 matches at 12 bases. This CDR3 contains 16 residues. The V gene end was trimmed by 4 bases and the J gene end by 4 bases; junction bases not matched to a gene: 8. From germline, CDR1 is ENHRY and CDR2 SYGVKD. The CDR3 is CAISAAGTGGLYEQYF. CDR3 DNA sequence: TGTGCCATCAGTGCGGCCGGGACAGGGGGCTTATACGAGCAGTACTTC.

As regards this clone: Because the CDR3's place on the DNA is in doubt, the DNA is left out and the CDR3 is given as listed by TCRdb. CDR3 protein: CASSHGGLRFGELFF. The chain employs TRBV4-1 and TRBJ2-2; TRBD2, as called in the table, went unchecked against the DNA. The CDR3 is 15 residues long, ends included. Germline V CDR1 and CDR2: MGHRA, YSYEKL.

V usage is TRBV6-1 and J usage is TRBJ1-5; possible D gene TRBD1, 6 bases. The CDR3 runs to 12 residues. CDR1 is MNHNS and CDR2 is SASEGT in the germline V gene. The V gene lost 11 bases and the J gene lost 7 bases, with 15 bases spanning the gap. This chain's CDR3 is CACKDRQQPQHF. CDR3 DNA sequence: TGTGCCTGCAAGGACAGACAACAGCCCCAGCATTTT.

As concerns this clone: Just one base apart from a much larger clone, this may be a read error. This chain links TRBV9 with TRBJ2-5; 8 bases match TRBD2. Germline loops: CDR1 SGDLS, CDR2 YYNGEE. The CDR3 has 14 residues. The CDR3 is CASSEAGDVETHYF. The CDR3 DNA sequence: TGTGCCAGCAGCGAAGCGGGAGACGTTGAGACCCATTACTTC.

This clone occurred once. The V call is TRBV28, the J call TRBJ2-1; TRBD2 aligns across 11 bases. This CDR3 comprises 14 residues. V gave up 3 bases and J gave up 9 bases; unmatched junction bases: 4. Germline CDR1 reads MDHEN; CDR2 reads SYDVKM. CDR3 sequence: CASSFPTSGGEQFF. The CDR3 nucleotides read TGTGCCAGCAGTTTCCCAACTAGCGGGGGTGAGCAGTTCTTC.

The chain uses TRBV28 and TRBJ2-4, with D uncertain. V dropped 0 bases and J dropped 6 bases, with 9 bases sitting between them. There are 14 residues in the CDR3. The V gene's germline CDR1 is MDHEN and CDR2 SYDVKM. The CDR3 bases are TGTGCCAGCAGTTTATGGCAGGCGATAAACATTCAGTACTTC. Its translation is CASSLWQAINIQYF.

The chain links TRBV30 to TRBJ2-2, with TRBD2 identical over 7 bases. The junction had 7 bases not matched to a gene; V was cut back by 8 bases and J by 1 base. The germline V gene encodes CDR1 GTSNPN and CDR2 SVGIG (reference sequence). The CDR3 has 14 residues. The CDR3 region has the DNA TGTGCCGCCCCGGGACTACTGAACACCGGGGAGCTGTTTTTT. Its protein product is CAAPGLLNTGELFF.

In DNA, the CDR3 is TGTGCCAGCAGTGAAGCTAGCGCCTACAATGAGCAGTTCTTC. It is translated as CASSEASAYNEQFF. The V gene is TRBV2, the J gene TRBJ2-1; maybe TRBD2 (5 bases). The germline V gene encodes CDR1 SNHLY and CDR2 FYNNEI. This CDR3 has 14 amino acids. V was trimmed by 0 bases and J by 2 bases, leaving 5 bases between them.

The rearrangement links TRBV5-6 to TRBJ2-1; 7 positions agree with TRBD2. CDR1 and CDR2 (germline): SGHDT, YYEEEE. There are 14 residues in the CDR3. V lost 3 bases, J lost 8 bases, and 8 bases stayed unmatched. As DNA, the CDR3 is TGTGCCAGCAGCTCGGGACTATCAATTGATGAGCAGTTCTTC. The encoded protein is CASSSGLSIDEQFF.

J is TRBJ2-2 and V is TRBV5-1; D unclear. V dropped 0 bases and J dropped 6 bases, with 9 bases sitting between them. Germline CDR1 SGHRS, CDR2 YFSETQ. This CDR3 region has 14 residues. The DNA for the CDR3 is TGCGCCAGCAGCTTGGCGACGAGTCCCGGGGAGCTGTTTTTT. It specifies CASSLATSPGELFF. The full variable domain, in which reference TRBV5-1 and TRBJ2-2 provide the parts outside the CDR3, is KAGVTQTPRYLIKTRGQQVTLSCSPISGHRSVSWYQQTPGQGLQFLFEYFSETQRNKGNFPGRFSGRQFSNSRSEMNVSTLELGDSALYLCASSLATSPGELFFGEGSRLTVL.

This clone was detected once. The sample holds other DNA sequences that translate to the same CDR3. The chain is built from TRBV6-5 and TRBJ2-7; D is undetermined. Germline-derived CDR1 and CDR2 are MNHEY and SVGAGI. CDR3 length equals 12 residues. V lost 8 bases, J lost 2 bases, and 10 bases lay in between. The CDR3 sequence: CASSRGTYEQYF. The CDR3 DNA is TGTGCCAGCTCCCGTGGGACCTACGAGCAGTACTTC.

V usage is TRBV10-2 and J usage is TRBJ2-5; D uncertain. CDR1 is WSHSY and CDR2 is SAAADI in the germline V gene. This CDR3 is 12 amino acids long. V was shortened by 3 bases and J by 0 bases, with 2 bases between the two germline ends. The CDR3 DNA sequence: TGCGCCAGCAGTGATTACCAAGAGACCCAGTACTTC. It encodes CASSDYQETQYF.

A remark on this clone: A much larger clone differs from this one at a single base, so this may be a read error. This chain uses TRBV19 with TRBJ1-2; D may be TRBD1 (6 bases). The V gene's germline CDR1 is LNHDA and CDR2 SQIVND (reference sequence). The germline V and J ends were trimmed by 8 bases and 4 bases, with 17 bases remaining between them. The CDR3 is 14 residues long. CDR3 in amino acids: CASARTDFSYGYTF. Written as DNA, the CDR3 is TGTGCCAGTGCAAGGACAGACTTTAGCTATGGCTACACCTTC.

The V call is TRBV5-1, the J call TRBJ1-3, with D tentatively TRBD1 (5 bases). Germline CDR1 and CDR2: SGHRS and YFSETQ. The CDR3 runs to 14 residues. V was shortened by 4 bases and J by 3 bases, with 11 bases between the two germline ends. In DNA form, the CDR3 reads TGCGCCAGCAGCCTCGGGGGTTTTGGAAACACCATATATTTT. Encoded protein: CASSLGGFGNTIYF.

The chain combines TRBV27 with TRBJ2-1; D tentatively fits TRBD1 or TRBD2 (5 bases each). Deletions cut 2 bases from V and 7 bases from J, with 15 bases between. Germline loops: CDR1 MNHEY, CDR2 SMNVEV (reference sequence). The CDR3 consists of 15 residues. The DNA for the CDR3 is TGTGCCAGCAGTTTAGGGGGTTTCTATCTGAATGAGCAGTTCTTC. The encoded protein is CASSLGGFYLNEQFF.

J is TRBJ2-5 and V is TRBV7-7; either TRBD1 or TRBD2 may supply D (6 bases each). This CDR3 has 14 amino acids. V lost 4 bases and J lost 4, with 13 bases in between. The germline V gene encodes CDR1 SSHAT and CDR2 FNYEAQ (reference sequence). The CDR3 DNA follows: TGTGCCAGCAGCTCCGGCAGGGGAGGAGAGACCCAGTACTTC. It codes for CASSSGRGGETQYF.

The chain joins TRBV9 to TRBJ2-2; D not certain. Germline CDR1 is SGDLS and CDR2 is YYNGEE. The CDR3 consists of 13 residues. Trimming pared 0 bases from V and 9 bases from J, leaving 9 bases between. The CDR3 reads CASSVDEAWELFF. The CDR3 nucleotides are TGTGCCAGCAGCGTAGATGAAGCCTGGGAGCTGTTTTTT.

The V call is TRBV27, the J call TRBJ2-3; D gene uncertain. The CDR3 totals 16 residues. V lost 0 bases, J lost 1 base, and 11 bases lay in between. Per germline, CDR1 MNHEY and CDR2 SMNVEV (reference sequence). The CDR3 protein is CASSLSDGWGTDTQYF. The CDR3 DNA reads TGTGCCAGCAGTTTATCCGACGGGTGGGGCACAGATACGCAGTATTTT.

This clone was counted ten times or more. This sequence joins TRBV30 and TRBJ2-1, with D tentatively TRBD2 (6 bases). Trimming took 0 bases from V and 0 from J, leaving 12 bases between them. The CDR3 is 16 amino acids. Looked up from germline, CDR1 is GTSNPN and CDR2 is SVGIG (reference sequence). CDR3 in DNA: TGTGCCTGGAGTGTACTGGGGGGAGGCTCCTACAATGAGCAGTTCTTC. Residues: CAWSVLGGGSYNEQFF.

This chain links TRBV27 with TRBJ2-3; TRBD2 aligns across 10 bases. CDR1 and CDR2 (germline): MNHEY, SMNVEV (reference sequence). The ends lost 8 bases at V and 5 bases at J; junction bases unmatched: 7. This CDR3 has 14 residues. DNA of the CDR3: TGTGCCAGCCTCAGGACTAGCGGTCTAGATACGCAGTATTTT. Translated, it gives CASLRTSGLDTQYF.